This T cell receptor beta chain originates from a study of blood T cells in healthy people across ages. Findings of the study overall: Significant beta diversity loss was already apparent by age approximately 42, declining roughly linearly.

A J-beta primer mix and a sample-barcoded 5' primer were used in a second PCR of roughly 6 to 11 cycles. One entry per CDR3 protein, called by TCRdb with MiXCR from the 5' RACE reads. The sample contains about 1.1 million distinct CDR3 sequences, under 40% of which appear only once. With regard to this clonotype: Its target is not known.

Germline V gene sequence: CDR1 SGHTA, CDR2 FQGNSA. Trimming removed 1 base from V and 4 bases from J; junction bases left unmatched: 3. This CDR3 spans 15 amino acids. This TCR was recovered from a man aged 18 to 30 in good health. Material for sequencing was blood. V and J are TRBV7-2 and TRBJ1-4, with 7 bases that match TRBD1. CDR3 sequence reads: CASSLDPGGNEKLFF. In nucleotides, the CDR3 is TGTGCCAGCAGCTTAGACCCAGGGGGTAATGAAAAACTGTTTTTT.